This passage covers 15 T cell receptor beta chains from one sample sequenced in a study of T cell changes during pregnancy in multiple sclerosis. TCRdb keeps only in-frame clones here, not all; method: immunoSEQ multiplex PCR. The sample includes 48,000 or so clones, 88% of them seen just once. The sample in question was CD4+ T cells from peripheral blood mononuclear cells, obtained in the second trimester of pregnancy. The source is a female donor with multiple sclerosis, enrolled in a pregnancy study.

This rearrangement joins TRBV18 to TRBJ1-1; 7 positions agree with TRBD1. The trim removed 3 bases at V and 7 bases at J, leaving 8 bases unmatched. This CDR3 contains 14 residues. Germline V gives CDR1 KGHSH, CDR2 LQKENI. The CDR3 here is CASSPIGDSGEAFF. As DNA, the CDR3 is TGTGCCAGCTCACCCATAGGGGACAGCGGTGAAGCTTTCTTT.

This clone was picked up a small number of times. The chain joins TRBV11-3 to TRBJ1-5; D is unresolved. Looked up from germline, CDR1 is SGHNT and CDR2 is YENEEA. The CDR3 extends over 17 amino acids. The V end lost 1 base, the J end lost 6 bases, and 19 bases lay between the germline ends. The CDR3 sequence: CASSLGADPWEAQPQHF. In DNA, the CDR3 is TGTGCCAGCAGCTTAGGGGCGGATCCTTGGGAGGCTCAGCCCCAGCATTTT.

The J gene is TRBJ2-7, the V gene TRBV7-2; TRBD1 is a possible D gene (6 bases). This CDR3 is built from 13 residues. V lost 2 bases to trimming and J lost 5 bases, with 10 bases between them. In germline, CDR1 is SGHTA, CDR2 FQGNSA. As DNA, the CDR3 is TGTGCCAGCAGCTTATCAGGGGCCCACGAGCAGTACTTC. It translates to CASSLSGAHEQYF.

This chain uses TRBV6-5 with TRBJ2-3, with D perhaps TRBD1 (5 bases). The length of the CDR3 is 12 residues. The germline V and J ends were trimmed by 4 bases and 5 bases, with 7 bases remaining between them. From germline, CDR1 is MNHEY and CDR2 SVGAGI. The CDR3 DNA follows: TGTGCCAGCAGTTCTCAGGGAGATACGCAGTATTTT. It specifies CASSSQGDTQYF.

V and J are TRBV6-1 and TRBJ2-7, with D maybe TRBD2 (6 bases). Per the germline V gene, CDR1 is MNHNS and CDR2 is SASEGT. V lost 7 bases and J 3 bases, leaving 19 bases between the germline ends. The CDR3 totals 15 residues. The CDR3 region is CASTGDGQSVYEQYF. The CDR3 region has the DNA TGTGCCAGCACGGGGGACGGGCAATCGGTCTACGAGCAGTACTTC.

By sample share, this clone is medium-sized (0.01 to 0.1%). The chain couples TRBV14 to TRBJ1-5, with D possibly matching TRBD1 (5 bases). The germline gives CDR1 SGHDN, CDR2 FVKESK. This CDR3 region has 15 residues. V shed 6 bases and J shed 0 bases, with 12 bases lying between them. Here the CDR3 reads CASSLDGHSNQPQHF. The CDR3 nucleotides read TGTGCCAGCAGTCTGGACGGACATAGCAATCAGCCCCAGCATTTT.

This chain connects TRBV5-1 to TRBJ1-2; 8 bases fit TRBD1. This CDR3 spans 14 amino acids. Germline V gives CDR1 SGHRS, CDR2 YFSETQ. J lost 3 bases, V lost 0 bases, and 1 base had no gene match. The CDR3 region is CASSLAGGDYGYTF. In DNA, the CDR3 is TGCGCCAGCAGCTTGGCAGGGGGCGACTATGGCTACACCTTC.

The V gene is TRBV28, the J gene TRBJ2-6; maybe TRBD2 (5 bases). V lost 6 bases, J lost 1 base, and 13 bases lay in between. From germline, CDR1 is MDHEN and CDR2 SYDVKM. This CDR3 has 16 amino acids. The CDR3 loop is CASSLLGVSGANVLTF. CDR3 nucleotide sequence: TGTGCCAGCAGCCTACTAGGTGTTTCTGGGGCCAACGTCCTGACTTTC.

The CDR3 region has the DNA TGTGCCACTCGATTCCGACAAGATACGCAGTATTTT. This encodes CATRFRQDTQYF. The V gene is TRBV18, the J gene TRBJ2-3; no reliable D call. The germline CDR1 and CDR2 sequences are KGHSH and LQKENI. Trimming took 10 bases from V and 5 from J, leaving 13 bases between them. CDR3 length: 12 residues.

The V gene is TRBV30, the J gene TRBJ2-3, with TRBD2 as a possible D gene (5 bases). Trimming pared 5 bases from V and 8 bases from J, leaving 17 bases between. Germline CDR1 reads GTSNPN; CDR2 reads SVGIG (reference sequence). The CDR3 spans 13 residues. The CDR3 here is CAWGLGGGSTQYF. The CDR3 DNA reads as TGTGCCTGGGGCCTCGGCGGAGGCAGTACGCAGTATTTT.

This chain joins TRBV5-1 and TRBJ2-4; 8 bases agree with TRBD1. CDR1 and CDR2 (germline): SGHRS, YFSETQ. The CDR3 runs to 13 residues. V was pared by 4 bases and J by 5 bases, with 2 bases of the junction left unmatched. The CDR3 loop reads CASSPGQENIQYF. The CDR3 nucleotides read TGCGCCAGCAGCCCGGGACAGGAAAACATTCAGTACTTC. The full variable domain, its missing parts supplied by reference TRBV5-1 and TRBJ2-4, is KAGVTQTPRYLIKTRGQQVTLSCSPISGHRSVSWYQQTPGQGLQFLFEYFSETQRNKGNFPGRFSGRQFSNSRSEMNVSTLELGDSALYLCASSPGQENIQYFGAGTRLSVL.

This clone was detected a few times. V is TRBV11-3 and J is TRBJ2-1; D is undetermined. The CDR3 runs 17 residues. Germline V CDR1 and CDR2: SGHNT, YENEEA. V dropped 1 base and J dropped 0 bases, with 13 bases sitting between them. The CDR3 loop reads CASSLVGGASSYNEQFF. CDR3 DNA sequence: TGTGCCAGCAGCTTAGTAGGCGGAGCCAGCTCCTACAATGAGCAGTTCTTC.

DNA for the CDR3: TGTGCCAGCAGTTACCCAGGAGGGACCCAGTACTTC. This translates into CASSYPGGTQYF. The chain employs TRBV6-5 and TRBJ2-5; a possible D gene is TRBD2 (5 bases). Germline V gives CDR1 MNHEY, CDR2 SVGAGI. CDR3 length equals 12 residues. V was trimmed by 2 bases and J by 7 bases, leaving 8 bases between them.

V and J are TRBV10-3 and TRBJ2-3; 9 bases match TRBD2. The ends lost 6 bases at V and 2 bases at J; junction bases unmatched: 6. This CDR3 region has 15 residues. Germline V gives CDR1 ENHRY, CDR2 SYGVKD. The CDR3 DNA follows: TGTGCCATCAGCTGGACTAGCGAGAACACAGATACGCAGTATTTT. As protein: CAISWTSENTDTQYF.

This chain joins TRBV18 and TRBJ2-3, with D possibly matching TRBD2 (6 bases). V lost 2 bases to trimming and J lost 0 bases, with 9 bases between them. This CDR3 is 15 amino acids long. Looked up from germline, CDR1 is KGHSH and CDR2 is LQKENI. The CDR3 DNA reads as TGTGCCAGCTCACCAATACGGGAGAGCACAGATACGCAGTATTTT. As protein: CASSPIRESTDTQYF. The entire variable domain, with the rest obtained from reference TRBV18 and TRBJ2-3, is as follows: NAGVMQNPRHLVRRRGQEARLRCSPMKGHSHVYWYRQLPEEGLKFMVYLQKENIIDESGMPKERFSAEFPKEGPSILRIQQVVRGDSAAYFCASSPIRESTDTQYFGPGTRLTVL.